This TCR beta chain was sequenced in a study of cytomegalovirus exposure and HLA in healthy donors. 13 Jbeta primers and 60 Vbeta primers were used for the PCR. The method was immunoSEQ multiplex PCR; TCRdb's version includes in-frame clones alone and lacks a portion of them. The table includes some 92,000 clones, under 85% detected once. This CDR3 spans 16 amino acids. Germline V gives CDR1 MDHEN, CDR2 SYDVKM. V gave up 2 bases and J gave up 4 bases; unmatched junction bases: 8. This sequence joins TRBV28 and TRBJ1-1; 9 bases fit TRBD1. The sequence was obtained from a man aged 18 to 30 in good health and CMV-seropositive. Sequenced: PBMCs. CDR3 region: CASSLMTGGLFTEAFF. For the CDR3, the DNA is TGTGCCAGCAGTTTAATGACAGGGGGTCTATTCACTGAAGCTTTCTTT.